This T cell receptor beta chain appears in the sequencing data of a study of CD8 T cells in ankylosing spondylitis. The J segment lost 6 bases and the V segment lost 0 bases, leaving 8 bases of the junction unmatched. This CDR3 has 16 residues. Germline values: CDR1 SGHDT, CDR2 YYEEEE. To note about this clonotype: The antigen remains undetermined.

General observations from the study: Made up of 7 to 9 highly homologous variants, a TCR beta motif appeared characteristic of ankylosing spondylitis blood. Certain motif variants had earlier appeared in reactive arthritis synovial fluid and blood. The authors found the disease-linked clones to be CD8+ and relatively rare in peripheral blood. Matched synovial fluid from ankylosing spondylitis patients was reported to be enriched for disease-linked clones.

Library preparation for TCR beta used quantitative 5'-RACE with molecular barcodes. MiXCR was run by TCRdb on the 5' RACE reads, yielding one entry per CDR3 protein. The sample has about 840,000 distinct CDR3 sequences, about 12% seen once. The sequenced sample was blood, either unsorted or a sorted T cell fraction (not recorded which). V and J are TRBV5-6 and TRBJ2-1; 8 bases map to TRBD2. The source of this sequence is a male donor with ankylosing spondylitis. CDR3 nucleotides: TGTGCCAGCAGCTTGGCCGCCGGCGGGGGGAGCAATGAGCAGTTCTTC. Translating gives CASSLAAGGGSNEQFF.